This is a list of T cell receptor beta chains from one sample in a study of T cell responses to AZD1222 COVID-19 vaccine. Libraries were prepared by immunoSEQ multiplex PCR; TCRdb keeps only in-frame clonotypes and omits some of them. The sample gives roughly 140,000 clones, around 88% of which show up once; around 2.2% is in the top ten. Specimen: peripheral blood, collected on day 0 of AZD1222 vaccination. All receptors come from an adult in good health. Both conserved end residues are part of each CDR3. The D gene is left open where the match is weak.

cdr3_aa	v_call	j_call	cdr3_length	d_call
CSASPPTTVTDTQYF	TRBV20-1	TRBJ2-3	15	.
CASRFGKVANTGELFF	TRBV19	TRBJ2-2	16	.
CASSERGERNQPQHF	TRBV2	TRBJ1-5	15	.
CASSLAASTYEQYF	TRBV7-9	TRBJ2-7	14	.
CASSYSGNEQFF	TRBV6-5	TRBJ2-1	12	.
CASSLELTGGTNTQYF	TRBV11-1	TRBJ2-3	16	.
CASSSWTGRIAEAFF	TRBV7-3	TRBJ1-1	15	TRBD1
CASSHLVGPRAQYF	TRBV14	TRBJ2-5	14	.
CAISTNPQGSSYEQYF	TRBV10-3	TRBJ2-7	16	.
CASSLKENTEAFF	TRBV11-1	TRBJ1-1	13	.
CASSQEGSTGQFYNSPLHF	TRBV4-1	TRBJ1-6	19	TRBD1
CASSLWPGNTIYF	TRBV27	TRBJ1-3	13	.
CASSSTGGSQPQHF	TRBV7-2	TRBJ1-5	14	TRBD1
CASSQLTPGTGGSFTEAFF	TRBV4-3	TRBJ1-1	19	TRBD1
CASSGGQPGNTIYF	TRBV9	TRBJ1-3	14	TRBD1
CASRGQGYNEQFF	TRBV27	TRBJ2-1	13	TRBD1
CASSVRHTDTQYF	TRBV25-1	TRBJ2-3	13	.
CASSERERERNIQYF	TRBV6-1	TRBJ2-4	15	TRBD2
CASSLGPGNTEAFF	TRBV7-3	TRBJ1-1	14	.
CASSYDTRADSPLHF	TRBV6-5	TRBJ1-6	15	.
CASSLVRGGYNEQFF	TRBV7-2	TRBJ2-1	15	TRBD2
CASSFRAVGNTYEQYF	TRBV12-1	TRBJ2-7	16	.
CASSSIRYSAKTQYF	TRBV27	TRBJ2-5	15	.
CASSFWAGNTGELFF	TRBV27	TRBJ2-2	15	.
CASSFIRGRKNTEAFF	TRBV7-3	TRBJ1-1	16	TRBD1
CASSFKRVGGYTF	TRBV12-3/TRBV12-4	TRBJ1-2	13	.
CASSPLGGVGELFF	TRBV6-2/TRBV6-3	TRBJ2-2	14	.
CASSERGTDTQYF	TRBV6-4	TRBJ2-3	13	.